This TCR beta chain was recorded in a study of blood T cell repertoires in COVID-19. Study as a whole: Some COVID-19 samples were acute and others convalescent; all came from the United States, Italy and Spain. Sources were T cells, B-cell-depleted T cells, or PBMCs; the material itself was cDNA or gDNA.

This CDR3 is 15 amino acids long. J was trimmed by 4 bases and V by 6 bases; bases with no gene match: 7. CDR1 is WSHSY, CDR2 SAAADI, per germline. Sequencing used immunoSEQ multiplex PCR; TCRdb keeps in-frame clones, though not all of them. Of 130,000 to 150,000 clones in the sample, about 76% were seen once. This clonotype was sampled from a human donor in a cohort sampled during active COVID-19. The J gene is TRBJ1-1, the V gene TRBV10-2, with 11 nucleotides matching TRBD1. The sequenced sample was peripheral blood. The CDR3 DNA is TGCGCCAGCAGCCAGAGGACAGGGGGCCCCACTGAAGCTTTCTTT. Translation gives CASSQRTGGPTEAFF.